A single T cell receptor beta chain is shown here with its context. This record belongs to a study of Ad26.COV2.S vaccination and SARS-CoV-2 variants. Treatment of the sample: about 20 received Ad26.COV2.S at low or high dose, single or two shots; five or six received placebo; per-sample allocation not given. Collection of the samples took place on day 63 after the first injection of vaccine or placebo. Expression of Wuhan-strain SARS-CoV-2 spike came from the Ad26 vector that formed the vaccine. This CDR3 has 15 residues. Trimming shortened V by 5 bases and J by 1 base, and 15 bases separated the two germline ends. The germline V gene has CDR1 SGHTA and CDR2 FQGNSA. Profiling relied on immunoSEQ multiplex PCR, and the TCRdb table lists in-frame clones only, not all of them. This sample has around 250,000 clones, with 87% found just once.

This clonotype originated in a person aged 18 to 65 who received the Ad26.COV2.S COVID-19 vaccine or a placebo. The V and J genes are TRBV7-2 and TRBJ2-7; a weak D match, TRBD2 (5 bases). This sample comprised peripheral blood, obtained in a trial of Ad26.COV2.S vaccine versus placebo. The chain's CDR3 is CASSPGLSTSYEQYF. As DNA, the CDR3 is TGTGCCAGCAGCCCAGGACTTTCTACGTCCTACGAGCAGTACTTC. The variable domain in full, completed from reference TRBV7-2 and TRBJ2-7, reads GAGVSQSPSNKVTEKGKDVELRCDPISGHTALYWYRQSLGQGLEFLIYFQGNSAPDKSGLPSDRFSAERTGGSVSTLTIQRTQQEDSAVYLCASSPGLSTSYEQYFGPGTRLTVT.